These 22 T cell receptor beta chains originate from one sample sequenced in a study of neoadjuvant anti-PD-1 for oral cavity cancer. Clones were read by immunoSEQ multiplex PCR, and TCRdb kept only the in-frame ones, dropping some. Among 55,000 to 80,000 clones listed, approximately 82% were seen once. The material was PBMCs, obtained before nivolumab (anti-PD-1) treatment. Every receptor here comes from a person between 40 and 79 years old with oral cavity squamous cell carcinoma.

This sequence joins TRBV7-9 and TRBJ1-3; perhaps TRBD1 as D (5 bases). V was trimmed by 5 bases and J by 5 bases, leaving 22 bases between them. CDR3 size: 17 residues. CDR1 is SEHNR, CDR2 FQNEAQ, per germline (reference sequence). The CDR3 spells CASSPAAVQGRRNTIYF. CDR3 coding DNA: TGTGCCAGCAGCCCTGCTGCCGTTCAGGGACGGAGAAACACCATATATTTT.

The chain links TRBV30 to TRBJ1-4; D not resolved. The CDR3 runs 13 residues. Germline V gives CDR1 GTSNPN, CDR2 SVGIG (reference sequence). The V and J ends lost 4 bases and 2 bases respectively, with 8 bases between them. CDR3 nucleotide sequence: TGTGCCTGGAAAGGGTACACTAATGAAAAACTGTTTTTT. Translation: CAWKGYTNEKLFF.

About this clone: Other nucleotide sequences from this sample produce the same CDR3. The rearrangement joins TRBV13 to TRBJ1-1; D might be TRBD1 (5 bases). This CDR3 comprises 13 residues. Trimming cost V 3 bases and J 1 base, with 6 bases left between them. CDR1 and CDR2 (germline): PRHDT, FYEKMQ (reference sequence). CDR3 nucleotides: TGTGCCAGCAGCTTCACAGGGAACACTGAAGCTTTCTTT. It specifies CASSFTGNTEAFF.

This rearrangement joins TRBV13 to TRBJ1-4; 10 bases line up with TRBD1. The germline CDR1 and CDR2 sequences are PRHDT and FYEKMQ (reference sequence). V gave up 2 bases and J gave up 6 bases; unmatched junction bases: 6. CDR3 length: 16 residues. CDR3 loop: CASSLKEGTGDEKLFF. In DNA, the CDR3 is TGTGCCAGCAGCTTAAAGGAGGGGACAGGGGATGAAAAACTGTTTTTT.

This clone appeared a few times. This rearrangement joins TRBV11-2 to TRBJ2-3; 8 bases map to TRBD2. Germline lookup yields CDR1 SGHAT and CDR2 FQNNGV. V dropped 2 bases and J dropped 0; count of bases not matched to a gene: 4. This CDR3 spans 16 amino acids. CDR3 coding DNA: TGTGCCAGCAGCTTACGTAGCGGGACTAGCACAGATACGCAGTATTTT. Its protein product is CASSLRSGTSTDTQYF.

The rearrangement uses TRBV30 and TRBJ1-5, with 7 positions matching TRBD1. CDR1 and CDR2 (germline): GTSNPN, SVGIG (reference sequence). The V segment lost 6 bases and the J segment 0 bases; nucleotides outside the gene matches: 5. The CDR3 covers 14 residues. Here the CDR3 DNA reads TGTGCCTGCGGGACAGCCTTTAGCAATCAGCCCCAGCATTTT. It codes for CACGTAFSNQPQHF.

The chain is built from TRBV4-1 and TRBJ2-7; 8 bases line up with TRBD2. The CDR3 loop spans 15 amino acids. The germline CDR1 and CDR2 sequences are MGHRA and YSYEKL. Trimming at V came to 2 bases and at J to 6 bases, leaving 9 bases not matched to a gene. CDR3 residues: CASSQYVSGSGEQYF. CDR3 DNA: TGCGCCAGCAGCCAATACGTGAGCGGGAGCGGCGAGCAGTACTTC.

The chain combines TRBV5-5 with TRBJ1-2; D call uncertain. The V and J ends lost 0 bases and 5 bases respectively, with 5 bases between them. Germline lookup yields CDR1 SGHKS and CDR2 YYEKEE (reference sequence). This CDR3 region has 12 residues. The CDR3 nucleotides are TGTGCCAGCAGCTTGGTTAATTATGGCTACACCTTC. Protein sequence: CASSLVNYGYTF.

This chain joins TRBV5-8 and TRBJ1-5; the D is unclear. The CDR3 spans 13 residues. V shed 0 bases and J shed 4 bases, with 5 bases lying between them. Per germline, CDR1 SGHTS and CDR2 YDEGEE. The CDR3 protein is CASSLGPNQPQHF. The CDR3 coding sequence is TGTGCCAGCAGCTTGGGGCCGAATCAGCCCCAGCATTTT.

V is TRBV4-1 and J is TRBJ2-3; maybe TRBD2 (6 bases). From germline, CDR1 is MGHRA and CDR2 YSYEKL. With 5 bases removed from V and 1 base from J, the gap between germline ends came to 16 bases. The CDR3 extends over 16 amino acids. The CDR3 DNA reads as TGCGCCAGCAGCTACCAGGGACTCTTAGGCACAGATACGCAGTATTTT. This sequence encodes CASSYQGLLGTDTQYF.

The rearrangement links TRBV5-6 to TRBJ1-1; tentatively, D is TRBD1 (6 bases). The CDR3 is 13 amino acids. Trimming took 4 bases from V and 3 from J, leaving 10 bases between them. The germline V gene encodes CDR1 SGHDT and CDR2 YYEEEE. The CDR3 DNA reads TGTGCCAGCAGCCAGGGGCCAGACACTGAAGCTTTCTTT. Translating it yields CASSQGPDTEAFF. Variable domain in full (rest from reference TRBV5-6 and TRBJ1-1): DAGVTQSPTHLIKTRGQQVTLRCSPKSGHDTVSWYQQALGQGPQFIFQYYEEEERQRGNFPDRFSGHQFPNYSSELNVNALLLGDSALYLCASSQGPDTEAFFGQGTRLTVV.

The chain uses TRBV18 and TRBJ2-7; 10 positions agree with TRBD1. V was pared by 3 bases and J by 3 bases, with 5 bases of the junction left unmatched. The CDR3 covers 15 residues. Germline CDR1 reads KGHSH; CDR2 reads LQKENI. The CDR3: CASSPPGQGIYEQYF. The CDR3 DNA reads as TGTGCCAGCTCACCTCCGGGACAGGGGATCTACGAGCAGTACTTC.

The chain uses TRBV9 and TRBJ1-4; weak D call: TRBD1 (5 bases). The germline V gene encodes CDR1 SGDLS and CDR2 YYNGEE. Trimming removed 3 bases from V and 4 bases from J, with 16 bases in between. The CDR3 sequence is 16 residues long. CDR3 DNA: TGTGCCAGCAGCGCTCACTCCGGGACGGGTAATGAAAAACTGTTTTTT. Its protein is CASSAHSGTGNEKLFF.

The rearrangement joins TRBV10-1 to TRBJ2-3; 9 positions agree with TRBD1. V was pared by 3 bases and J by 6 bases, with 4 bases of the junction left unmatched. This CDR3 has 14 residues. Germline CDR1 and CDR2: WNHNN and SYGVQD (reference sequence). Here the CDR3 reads CASSDGQGWDTQYF. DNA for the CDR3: TGCGCCAGCAGTGATGGACAGGGGTGGGATACGCAGTATTTT.

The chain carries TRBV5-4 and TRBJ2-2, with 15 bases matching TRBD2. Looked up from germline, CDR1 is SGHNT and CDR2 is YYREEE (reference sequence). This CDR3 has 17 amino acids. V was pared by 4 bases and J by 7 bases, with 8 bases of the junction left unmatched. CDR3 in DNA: TGTGCCAGCAGCAAGGGACTAGCGGGAGGACTTGTCGGGGAGCTGTTTTTT. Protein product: CASSKGLAGGLVGELFF.

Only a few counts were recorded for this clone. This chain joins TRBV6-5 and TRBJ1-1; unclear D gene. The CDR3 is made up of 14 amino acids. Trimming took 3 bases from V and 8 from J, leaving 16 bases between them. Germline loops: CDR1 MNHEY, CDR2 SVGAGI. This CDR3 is CASSYLKGQAEAFF. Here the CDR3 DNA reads TGTGCCAGCAGTTATTTGAAGGGTCAGGCAGAAGCTTTCTTT.

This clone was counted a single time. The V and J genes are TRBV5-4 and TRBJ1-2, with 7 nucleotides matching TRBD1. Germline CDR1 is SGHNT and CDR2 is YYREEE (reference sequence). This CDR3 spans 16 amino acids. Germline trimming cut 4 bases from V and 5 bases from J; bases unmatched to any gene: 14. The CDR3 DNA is TGTGCCAGCAGCGGCCCCGGGACAGCTCGGATATATGGCTACACCTTC. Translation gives CASSGPGTARIYGYTF.

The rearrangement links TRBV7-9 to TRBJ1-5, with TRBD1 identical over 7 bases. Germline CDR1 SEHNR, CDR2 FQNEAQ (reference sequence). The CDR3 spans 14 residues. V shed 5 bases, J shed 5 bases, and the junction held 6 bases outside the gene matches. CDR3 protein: CASSKGAGDQPQHF. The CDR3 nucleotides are TGTGCCAGCAGCAAGGGGGCCGGGGATCAGCCCCAGCATTTT.

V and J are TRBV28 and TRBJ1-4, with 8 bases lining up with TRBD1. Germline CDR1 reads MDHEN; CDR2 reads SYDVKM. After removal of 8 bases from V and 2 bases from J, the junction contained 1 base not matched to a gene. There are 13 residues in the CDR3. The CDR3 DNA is TGTGCCAGCCACAGGGGGACTAATGAAAAACTGTTTTTT. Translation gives CASHRGTNEKLFF.

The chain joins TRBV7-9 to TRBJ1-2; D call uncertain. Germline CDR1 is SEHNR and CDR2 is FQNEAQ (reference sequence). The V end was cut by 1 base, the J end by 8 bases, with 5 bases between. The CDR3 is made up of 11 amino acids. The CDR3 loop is CASSLDRGYTF. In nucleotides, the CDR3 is TGTGCCAGCAGCTTAGACAGAGGCTACACCTTC.

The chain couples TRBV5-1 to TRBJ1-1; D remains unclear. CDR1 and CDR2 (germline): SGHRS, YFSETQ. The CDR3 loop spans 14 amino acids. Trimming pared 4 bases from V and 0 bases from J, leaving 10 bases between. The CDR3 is CASSGHSMNTEAFF. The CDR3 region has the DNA TGCGCCAGCAGCGGTCACAGTATGAACACTGAAGCTTTCTTT.

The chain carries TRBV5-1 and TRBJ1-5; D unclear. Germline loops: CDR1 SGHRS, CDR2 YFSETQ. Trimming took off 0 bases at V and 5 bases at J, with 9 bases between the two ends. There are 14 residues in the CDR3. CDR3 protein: CASSLDSDHQPQHF. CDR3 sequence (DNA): TGCGCCAGCAGCTTGGACTCAGACCATCAGCCCCAGCATTTT.